The 14 T cell receptor beta chains below were found in one sample sequenced in a study of identical twins. A single record per CDR3 protein comes from TCRdb applying MiXCR to the 5' RACE reads. Among approximately 220,000 distinct CDR3 sequences listed, 7.5% were seen once. This sample also belongs to another study, concerning yellow fever vaccine responses in identical twins.

Input material: memory (CD45RO+) T cells sorted from blood. The receptors derive from a young woman in good health.

On this clonotype itself: A junction end diverges from the germline sequence, so it may reflect a read error. The chain employs TRBV20-1 and TRBJ2-5; 7 nucleotides agree with TRBD1. The germline CDR1 and CDR2 sequences are DFQATT and SNEGSKA (reference sequence). The CDR3 consists of 14 residues. CDR3 sequence (DNA): TGCAGTGCTAAGAACATCGAAGTTGTGACAGGACAGGACTTC. Its protein is CSAKNIEVVTGQDF.

J is TRBJ2-5 and V is TRBV7-2, with D possibly being TRBD2 (5 bases). The germline V and J ends were trimmed by 4 bases and 1 base, with 13 bases remaining between them. Germline loops: CDR1 SGHTA, CDR2 FQGNSA. The CDR3 runs 15 residues. CDR3 region: CASSWRPGIQETQYF. The CDR3 DNA sequence: TGTGCCAGCAGCTGGAGGCCCGGGATCCAAGAGACCCAGTACTTC.

At least ten counts were recorded for this clonotype. The CDR3 bases are TGTGCCACTGGCGCCGCGCCGACTAGCGGGAGTAAGGGCACAGATACGCAGTATTTT. Protein product: CATGAAPTSGSKGTDTQYF. This rearrangement joins TRBV10-3 to TRBJ2-3; TRBD2 agrees at 12 bases. The CDR3 totals 19 residues. Trimming took 10 bases from V and 1 from J; bases not matched to a gene: 18. Per germline, CDR1 ENHRY and CDR2 SYGVKD.

This clonotype occurred many times. The chain couples TRBV5-1 to TRBJ2-2; the match to TRBD2 covers 7 bases. The CDR3 sequence is 17 residues long. Germline CDR1 is SGHRS and CDR2 is YFSETQ. The J segment lost 5 bases and the V segment lost 0 bases, leaving 10 bases of the junction unmatched. The CDR3 DNA is TGCGCCAGCAGCTTGGATACGCTAGCGGCCGGAACCGGGGAGCTGTTTTTT. This gives the protein CASSLDTLAAGTGELFF.

V usage is TRBV20-1 and J usage is TRBJ1-4; 7 bases are shared with TRBD1. The CDR3 has 15 amino acids. Germline V gene data show CDR1 as DFQATT and CDR2 as SNEGSKA (reference sequence). Germline trimming cut 6 bases from V and 8 bases from J; bases unmatched to any gene: 15. CDR3 protein: CSALTGVGGVEKLFF. CDR3 DNA sequence: TGCAGTGCCTTAACTGGGGTAGGGGGCGTAGAAAAACTGTTTTTT.

This clonotype was detected many times. The rearrangement links TRBV28 to TRBJ2-5; 7 bases fit TRBD2. V was pared by 4 bases and J by 5 bases, with 10 bases of the junction left unmatched. This CDR3 is 15 amino acids long. CDR1 is MDHEN and CDR2 is SYDVKM in the germline V gene. CDR3 in DNA: TGTGCCAGCAGTTCATGGGCTAGCGGTGGGGAGACCCAGTACTTC. Protein: CASSSWASGGETQYF.

This clonotype was counted ten times or more. The chain recombines TRBV12-3 or TRBV12-4 with TRBJ1-1; D remains ambiguous. Trimming removed 7 bases from V and 6 bases from J, with 15 bases in between. The length of the CDR3 is 13 residues. The CDR3 sequence is CASKGPFGAEAFF. The CDR3 DNA reads as TGTGCCAGCAAGGGCCCCTTTGGGGCTGAAGCTTTCTTT.

V gene TRBV14 combines with J gene TRBJ2-1, with no clear D. V lost 0 bases and J 12 bases, leaving 9 bases between the germline ends. The CDR3 extends over 12 amino acids. The germline gives CDR1 SGHDN, CDR2 FVKESK. The CDR3 DNA follows: TGTGCCAGCAGCCAAGATCGGGTAGGGCAGTTCTTC. Translated, it gives CASSQDRVGQFF.

This clonotype has a handful of counts. The V call is TRBV4-3, the J call TRBJ2-5; D is undetermined. The CDR3 consists of 13 residues. V was shortened by 1 base and J by 7 bases, with 10 bases between the two germline ends. Germline CDR1 is LGHNA and CDR2 is YSLEER. This chain's CDR3 is CASSQVLGGTQYF. CDR3 sequence (DNA): TGCGCCAGCAGCCAAGTCCTAGGCGGGACCCAGTACTTC.

In nucleotides, the CDR3 is TGTGCTAGTGGTTTGGACAGGAACTATGGCTACACCTTC. Translating gives CASGLDRNYGYTF. The V gene is TRBV12-5, the J gene TRBJ1-2; a weak D match, TRBD1 (5 bases). The V end lost 1 base, the J end lost 2 bases, and 5 bases lay between the germline ends. This CDR3 contains 13 residues. CDR1 LGHNT and CDR2 FRNRAP come from the germline V gene.

At least ten counts were recorded for this clonotype. The V call is TRBV7-2, the J call TRBJ2-3; tentative D call: TRBD2 (6 bases). From germline, CDR1 is SGHTA and CDR2 FQGNSA. V lost 5 bases to trimming and J lost 0 bases, with 18 bases between them. The CDR3 is 17 amino acids. The CDR3: CASSPPEGSSSTDTQYF. In DNA, the CDR3 is TGTGCCAGCAGCCCCCCGGAGGGATCCTCTAGCACAGATACGCAGTATTTT.

The rearrangement joins TRBV5-6 to TRBJ2-7; possibly TRBD1 for D (6 bases). Trimming shortened V by 4 bases and J by 7 bases, and 33 bases separated the two germline ends. The CDR3 runs to 19 residues. Germline-derived CDR1 and CDR2 are SGHDT and YYEEEE. Written as DNA, the CDR3 is TGTGCCAGCAGCCCCGGATGGGTGACAGGTTGGGGCGCTGAGGATGAGCAGTACTTC. Translation: CASSPGWVTGWGAEDEQYF.

This clonotype occurred a few times. The chain uses TRBV29-1 and TRBJ1-2; no definite D call. Germline V CDR1 and CDR2: SQVTM, ANQGSEA. The CDR3 runs to 12 residues. Trimming left V 1 base short and J 8 bases short, with 11 bases between. Here the CDR3 reads CSVEATLGGYTF. CDR3 DNA sequence: TGCAGCGTTGAAGCCACCCTTGGGGGCTACACCTTC.

This clonotype was seen more than once but under ten times. The chain employs TRBV20-1 and TRBJ2-3, with a tentative D call TRBD2 (6 bases). Germline V gene sequence: CDR1 DFQATT, CDR2 SNEGSKA (reference sequence). V lost 6 bases and J 0 bases, leaving 13 bases between the germline ends. CDR3 length equals 14 residues. Written as DNA, the CDR3 is TGCAGTGCCGCCCGGGACTTGAGCACAGATACGCAGTATTTT. This codes for CSAARDLSTDTQYF.